Here is one TCR beta chain with its context. The antigen remains unidentified. An overlapping HIV-1 Gag peptide pool stimulated these cells at about 0.91 ug/peptide/mL. CD4+ T cells upregulating both CD40 ligand and CD69 were sorted as responding cells. Adults with HIV-1 started suppressive ART while chronically infected. The data were taken from a study of persistence of HIV-infected CD4 T cells. The libraries were made with immunoSEQ version 4 in survey mode. The table came from immunoSEQ multiplex PCR; TCRdb's copy has only in-frame clones and leaves some out. This sample has some 30,000 clones, with roughly 70% found just once. The CDR3 extends over 19 amino acids. V was clipped by 4 bases and J by 0 bases, with 22 bases between them. The germline gives CDR1 MDHEN, CDR2 SYDVKM.

The chain couples TRBV28 to TRBJ1-5; possibly TRBD1 for D (6 bases). The sequence derives from an adult man with HIV who was CMV-seropositive. The source material was CD4+ T cells sorted from PBMCs after roughly 17-hour stimulation, sampled from a patient who received antiretroviral therapy. The CDR3 DNA reads as TGTGCCAGCAGTTCCCCGACAGGAAGCCTCGCTTATAGCAATCAGCCCCAGCATTTT. Its translation: CASSSPTGSLAYSNQPQHF.